One and the same sample provided the 22 T cell receptor beta chains below, sequenced in a study of T cells in tuberculosis. Measured with immunoSEQ multiplex PCR; TCRdb has only the in-frame clones, and not every one. Found here are about 88,000 clones, approximately 91% of them singletons; the top ten hold approximately 2%. Thawed, overnight-rested PBMC were stained with GMM-loaded CD1B tetramer, viability dye and anti-CD3, then sorted. The CD1B tetramers carried C32 glucose monomycolate purified from Rhodococcus equi. The specimen was CD1b-GMM tetramer-negative cells sorted from PBMCs. The receptors come from an adult woman with latent tuberculosis.

This clone was picked up one time. The genes are TRBV11-2 and TRBJ2-1; TRBD1 might be the D (6 bases). V was trimmed by 5 bases and J by 5 bases, leaving 13 bases between them. The CDR3 length is 14 residues. In germline, CDR1 is SGHAT, CDR2 FQNNGV. The CDR3 spells CASSQDRINNEQFF. The DNA of the CDR3 is TGTGCCAGCAGCCAAGACAGGATTAACAATGAGCAGTTCTTC.

V is TRBV27 and J is TRBJ1-6; perhaps TRBD1 as D (5 bases). CDR1 and CDR2 (germline): MNHEY, SMNVEV (reference sequence). V gave up 3 bases and J gave up 7 bases, with 10 bases separating them. The CDR3 contains 14 residues. The CDR3 DNA sequence: TGTGCCAGCAGTTTTCAGGGAGGCAATTCACCCCTCCACTTT. Amino acid sequence: CASSFQGGNSPLHF.

This clone has only a few counts. This sequence joins TRBV11-3 and TRBJ2-1, with 10 bases aligning to TRBD1. The CDR3 spans 15 residues. J lost 5 bases, V lost 5 bases, and 6 bases had no gene match. Germline V gives CDR1 SGHNT, CDR2 YENEEA. CDR3 nucleotides: TGTGCCAGCAGCCCAGTGGGACAGGGGAACAATGAGCAGTTCTTC. The encoded protein is CASSPVGQGNNEQFF.

The chain has TRBV19 and TRBJ2-1; TRBD2 aligns across 12 bases. CDR1 and CDR2 from the germline V gene are LNHDA and SQIVND (reference sequence). V lost 6 bases to trimming and J lost 8 bases; unmatched junction nucleotides: 8. The CDR3 contains 15 residues. This CDR3 is CASRRSSGGAHEQFF. The DNA of the CDR3 is TGTGCCAGTAGGAGGTCTAGCGGGGGGGCACATGAGCAGTTCTTC.

Only one count was recorded for this clone. V is TRBV28 and J is TRBJ1-5; D gene unclear. The V gene's germline CDR1 is MDHEN and CDR2 SYDVKM. Trimming left V 7 bases short and J 2 bases short, with 18 bases between. This CDR3 comprises 16 residues. The CDR3 protein is CASIVSGPRGNQPQHF. The CDR3 DNA reads TGTGCCAGCATAGTCTCGGGTCCCCGGGGCAATCAGCCCCAGCATTTT.

The chain has TRBV6-5 and TRBJ2-7; 11 bases match TRBD2. V gave up 6 bases and J gave up 3 bases; unmatched junction bases: 1. Germline assignment: CDR1 MNHEY and CDR2 SVGAGI. The CDR3 loop spans 13 amino acids. This chain's CDR3 is CASRLAGVYEQYF. CDR3 coding DNA: TGTGCCAGCAGACTAGCGGGGGTCTACGAGCAGTACTTC.

The chain has TRBV5-1 and TRBJ2-2; TRBD1 matches 9 bases. The junction had 16 bases not matched to a gene; V was cut back by 4 bases and J by 6 bases. Germline assignment: CDR1 SGHRS and CDR2 YFSETQ. The CDR3 extends over 18 amino acids. CDR3 in amino acids: CASSRGQGSLARPGELFF. The CDR3 nucleotides read TGCGCCAGCAGCAGGGGACAGGGAAGCCTGGCCAGACCCGGGGAGCTGTTTTTT.

The chain recombines TRBV5-1 with TRBJ1-1; D possibly corresponds to TRBD1 (5 bases). Trimming cost V 1 base and J 8 bases, with 15 bases left between them. CDR3 length equals 14 residues. Germline V gene data show CDR1 as SGHRS and CDR2 as YFSETQ. The CDR3 nucleotides are TGCGCCAGCAGCTTGTGGGGGGATTTTCAGGAAGCTTTCTTT. This codes for CASSLWGDFQEAFF.

The chain combines TRBV13 with TRBJ2-3; no firm D call. Germline V lookup: CDR1 PRHDT, CDR2 FYEKMQ (reference sequence). Trimming shortened V by 2 bases and J by 1 base, and 7 bases separated the two germline ends. The CDR3 length is 14 residues. CDR3 sequence (DNA): TGTGCCAGCAGCTTAATAGCCGGCACAGATACGCAGTATTTT. Its protein is CASSLIAGTDTQYF.

The genes are TRBV19 and TRBJ1-2; D perhaps matches TRBD1 (6 bases). The germline V gene has CDR1 LNHDA and CDR2 SQIVND (reference sequence). The CDR3 spans 15 residues. V was cut by 2 bases and J by 8 bases, with 18 bases left in between. The CDR3 nucleotides read TGTGCCAGTAGTATATCAGGGGCCCCATCTAACGGCTACACCTTC. This codes for CASSISGAPSNGYTF.

The chain couples TRBV30 to TRBJ2-1, with TRBD2 identical over 9 bases. Germline assignment: CDR1 GTSNPN and CDR2 SVGIG (reference sequence). The CDR3 is 16 residues long. The J segment lost 3 bases and the V segment lost 1 base, leaving 7 bases of the junction unmatched. CDR3 coding DNA: TGTGCCTGGAGTGGGCGGCGGGGGGGCCACTACAATGAGCAGTTCTTC. This translates into CAWSGRRGGHYNEQFF.

The chain links TRBV9 to TRBJ2-1; 7 bases align to TRBD1. The CDR3 runs 15 residues. Trimming cost V 4 bases and J 4 bases; bases outside gene matches: 8. Germline CDR1 SGDLS, CDR2 YYNGEE. The CDR3: CASSFRQGSYNEQFF. CDR3 nucleotide sequence: TGTGCCAGCAGCTTCCGACAGGGATCGTACAATGAGCAGTTCTTC.

V usage is TRBV7-9 and J usage is TRBJ2-3, with 10 bases aligning to TRBD1. J gave up 4 bases and V 1 base, and 5 bases lay outside the gene matches. There are 16 residues in the CDR3. CDR1 SEHNR and CDR2 FQNEAQ come from the germline V gene (reference sequence). CDR3 region: CASSLGDRGKSDTQYF. The CDR3 nucleotides are TGTGCCAGCAGCTTAGGGGACAGGGGTAAATCAGATACGCAGTATTTT.

J is TRBJ1-4 and V is TRBV19, with 8 positions matching TRBD1. Per germline, CDR1 LNHDA and CDR2 SQIVND (reference sequence). The CDR3 has 14 amino acids. The trim removed 7 bases at V and 6 bases at J, leaving 7 bases unmatched. CDR3 nucleotides: TGTGCCAGTATGGGACAGGACGGAGATGAAAAACTGTTTTTT. This translates into CASMGQDGDEKLFF.

This clone was picked up a small number of times. The rearrangement uses TRBV10-1 and TRBJ2-3; perhaps TRBD1 as D (5 bases). CDR3 length equals 14 residues. In germline, CDR1 is WNHNN, CDR2 SYGVQD (reference sequence). V lost 3 bases and J lost 4, with 11 bases in between. CDR3 amino acids: CASSESPRADTQYF. In DNA, the CDR3 is TGCGCCAGCAGTGAATCCCCCAGGGCAGATACGCAGTATTTT.

This rearrangement joins TRBV7-2 to TRBJ2-7; perhaps TRBD1 as D (6 bases). Trimming took 1 base from V and 6 from J, leaving 10 bases between them. Germline CDR1 reads SGHTA; CDR2 reads FQGNSA. CDR3 length: 13 amino acids. The CDR3 is CASSLDRVGEQYV. The CDR3 coding sequence is TGTGCCAGCAGCTTAGACAGGGTCGGCGAGCAGTACGTC.

V gene TRBV6-5 combines with J gene TRBJ1-2; unclear D gene. The CDR3 totals 11 residues. CDR1 and CDR2 from the germline V gene are MNHEY and SVGAGI. The V end lost 6 bases, the J end lost 7 bases, and 9 bases lay between the germline ends. The CDR3 nucleotides read TGTGCCAGCAGGGAGGGTGTTGGCTACACCTTC. Encoded protein: CASREGVGYTF.

The rearrangement joins TRBV11-2 to TRBJ2-2; 13 nucleotides agree with TRBD2. Germline-derived CDR1 and CDR2 are SGHAT and FQNNGV. This CDR3 comprises 16 residues. Trimming removed 2 bases from V and 8 bases from J; junction bases left unmatched: 5. The CDR3 DNA reads TGTGCCAGCAGCTTAAGATCGGGACTAGCGGGGGGGGAGCTGTTTTTT. This gives the protein CASSLRSGLAGGELFF.

This rearrangement joins TRBV7-8 to TRBJ2-3, with a tentative D call TRBD1 (5 bases). V dropped 5 bases and J dropped 2 bases, with 23 bases sitting between them. This CDR3 has 18 amino acids. Looked up from germline, CDR1 is SGHVS and CDR2 is FQNEAQ. CDR3 protein: CASSKRGSRRNHTDTQYF. Written as DNA, the CDR3 is TGTGCCAGCAGCAAAAGGGGTAGCAGGAGAAACCACACAGATACGCAGTATTTT. Using reference TRBV7-8 and TRBJ2-3 for the parts outside the CDR3, the full variable domain is GAGVSQSPRYKVAKRGQDVALRCDPISGHVSLFWYQQALGQGPEFLTYFQNEAQLDKSGLPSDRFFAERPEGSVSTLKIQRTQQEDSAVYLCASSKRGSRRNHTDTQYFGPGTRLTVL.

This sequence joins TRBV7-9 and TRBJ1-2, with D possibly being TRBD1 (6 bases). Germline V gene data show CDR1 as SEHNR and CDR2 as FQNEAQ (reference sequence). V was cut by 5 bases and J by 0 bases, with 13 bases left in between. This CDR3 spans 15 amino acids. DNA for the CDR3: TGTGCCAGCAGCCGCCGGACAGACTCTAACTATGGCTACACCTTC. It is translated as CASSRRTDSNYGYTF.

This chain links TRBV5-1 with TRBJ2-2; perhaps TRBD2 as D (7 bases). The germline gives CDR1 SGHRS, CDR2 YFSETQ. With 0 bases removed from V and 7 bases from J, the gap between germline ends came to 13 bases. This CDR3 spans 15 amino acids. The chain's CDR3 is CASSLVRGANGELFF. DNA for the CDR3: TGCGCCAGCAGCTTGGTTCGGGGGGCAAACGGGGAGCTGTTTTTT.

In its sample, this clone was seen a few times. V gene TRBV14 combines with J gene TRBJ1-3; 9 bases match TRBD1. V lost 6 bases and J lost 4; bases outside the gene matches: 4. The CDR3 has 14 amino acids. CDR1 and CDR2 from the germline V gene are SGHDN and FVKESK. The CDR3: CASRPTGGGNTIYF. In DNA form, the CDR3 reads TGTGCCAGCAGACCGACAGGGGGAGGAAACACCATATATTTT.